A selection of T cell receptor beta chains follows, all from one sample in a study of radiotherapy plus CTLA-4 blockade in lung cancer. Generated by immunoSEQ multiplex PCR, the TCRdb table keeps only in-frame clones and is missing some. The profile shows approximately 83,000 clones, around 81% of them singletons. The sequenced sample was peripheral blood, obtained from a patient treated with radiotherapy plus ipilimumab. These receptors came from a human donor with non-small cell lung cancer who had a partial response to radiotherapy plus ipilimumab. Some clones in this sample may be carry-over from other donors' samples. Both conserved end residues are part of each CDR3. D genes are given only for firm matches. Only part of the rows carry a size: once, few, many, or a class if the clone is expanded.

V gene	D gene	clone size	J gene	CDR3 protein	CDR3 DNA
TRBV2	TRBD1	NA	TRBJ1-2	CASVPGQGAIFSYGYTF	TGTGCCAGCGTACCGGGACAGGGGGCGATTTTTAGCTATGGCTACACCTTC
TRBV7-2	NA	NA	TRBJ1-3	CASSLLTIDSGNTIYF	TGTGCCAGCAGCTTGTTGACAATCGACTCTGGAAACACCATATATTTT
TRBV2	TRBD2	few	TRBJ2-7	CASSETATGLAGEQYF	TGTGCCAGCAGTGAAACGGCTACCGGACTAGCGGGAGAGCAGTACTTC
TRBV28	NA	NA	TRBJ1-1	CASSETGVGTEAFF	TGTGCCAGCAGCGAGACCGGGGTAGGGACTGAAGCTTTCTTT
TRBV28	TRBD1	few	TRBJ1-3	CASSVQGASGNTIYF	TGTGCCAGCAGTGTACAGGGGGCCTCTGGAAACACCATATATTTT
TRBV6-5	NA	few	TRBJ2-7	CASSEPRPAYEQYF	TGTGCCAGCAGTGAACCCAGGCCAGCCTACGAGCAGTACTTC
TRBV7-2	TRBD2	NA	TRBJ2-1	CASSVTSGRVYNEQFF	TGTGCCAGCAGCGTCACTAGCGGGAGGGTTTACAATGAGCAGTTCTTC
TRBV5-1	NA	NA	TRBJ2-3	CASSLGGGTDTQYF	TGCGCCAGCAGCTTGGGCGGTGGCACAGATACGCAGTATTTT
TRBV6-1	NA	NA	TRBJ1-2	CASSEVGGNSGYTF	TGTGCCAGCAGTGAAGTGGGGGGTAACTCTGGCTACACCTTC
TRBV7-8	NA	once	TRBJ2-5	CASSLPRETQYF	TGTGCCAGCAGCTTACCGAGAGAGACCCAGTACTTC
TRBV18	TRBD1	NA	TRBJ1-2	CASSSPGQVHYTF	TGTGCCAGCTCAAGCCCGGGACAGGTTCACTACACCTTC
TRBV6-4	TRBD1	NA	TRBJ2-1	CASSDFSGTGDNEQFF	TGTGCCAGCAGTGACTTTTCCGGGACAGGGGACAATGAGCAGTTCTTC
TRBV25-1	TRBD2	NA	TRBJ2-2	CASSYRLAGDGELFF	TGTGCCAGCAGTTACCGACTAGCGGGGGACGGGGAGCTGTTTTTT
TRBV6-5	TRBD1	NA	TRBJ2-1	CASKGTGFGEQFF	TGTGCCAGCAAGGGGACAGGGTTTGGTGAGCAGTTCTTC
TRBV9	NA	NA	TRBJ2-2	CASSPQLTSSGELFF	TGTGCCAGCAGCCCCCAGCTGACTAGTTCGGGGGAGCTGTTTTTT
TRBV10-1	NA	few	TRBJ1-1	CASSVRSGMDTEAFF	TGCGCCAGCAGTGTTAGGTCAGGGATGGACACTGAAGCTTTCTTT
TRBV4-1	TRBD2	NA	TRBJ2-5	CASSQAVQTGGVEETQYF	TGCGCCAGCAGCCAAGCAGTCCAGACGGGAGGGGTCGAGGAGACCCAGTACTTC
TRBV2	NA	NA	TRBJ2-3	CAGRGSTDTQYF	TGTGCCGGCCGGGGGTCCACAGATACGCAGTATTTT
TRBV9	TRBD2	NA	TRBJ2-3	CASSEGTSGYTQYF	TGTGCCAGCAGCGAGGGGACTAGCGGATATACGCAGTATTTT
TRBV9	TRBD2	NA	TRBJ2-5	CASSPGSGDPQETQYF	TGTGCCAGCAGCCCGGGTAGCGGGGACCCGCAGGAGACCCAGTACTTC
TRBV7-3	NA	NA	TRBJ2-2	CASSFSRGSGELFF	TGTGCCAGCAGCTTTTCCCGGGGAAGCGGGGAGCTGTTTTTT
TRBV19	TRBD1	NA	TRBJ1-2	CATRDRDEFGYTF	TGTGCCACACGGGACAGGGATGAGTTTGGCTACACCTTC
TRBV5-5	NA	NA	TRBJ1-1	CASSGQGIEAFF	TGTGCCAGCAGTGGCCAGGGAATTGAAGCTTTCTTT
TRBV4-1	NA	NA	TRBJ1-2	CASSRSVAAGGYTF	TGCGCCAGCAGCCGATCGGTTGCCGCGGGGGGCTACACCTTC
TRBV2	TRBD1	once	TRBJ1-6	CASRVYRGRSPLHF	TGTGCCAGCAGGGTATACAGGGGTCGCTCACCCCTCCACTTT
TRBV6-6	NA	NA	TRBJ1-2	CASSSSRGSGGYTF	TGTGCCAGCAGTTCAAGTAGGGGTTCAGGTGGCTACACCTTC
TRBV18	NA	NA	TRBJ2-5	CASSPLPEPPETQYF	TGTGCCAGCTCACCCCTCCCGGAGCCCCCGGAGACCCAGTACTTC
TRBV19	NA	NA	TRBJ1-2	CAASTGDYGYTF	TGTGCCGCCTCGACAGGAGACTATGGCTACACCTTC
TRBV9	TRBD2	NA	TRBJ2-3	CASSKRSGGLAGSPDTQYF	TGTGCCAGCAGCAAACGTAGTGGGGGACTAGCGGGATCCCCAGATACGCAGTATTTT
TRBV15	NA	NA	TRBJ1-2	CATSRDITGSGYTF	TGTGCCACCAGCAGAGATATAACAGGGAGCGGCTACACCTTC
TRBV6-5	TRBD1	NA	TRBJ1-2	CASSYTGVNGYTF	TGTGCCAGCAGTTACACAGGGGTGAATGGCTACACCTTC
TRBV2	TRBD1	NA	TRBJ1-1	CASSQGGTALMEAFF	TGTGCCAGCAGTCAGGGCGGGACAGCCCTGATGGAAGCTTTCTTT
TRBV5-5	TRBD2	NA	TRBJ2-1	CASSFPGLVSANEQFF	TGTGCCAGCAGCTTCCCGGGACTAGTTAGTGCCAATGAGCAGTTCTTC
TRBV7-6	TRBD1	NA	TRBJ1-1	CASSLQGGNTEAFF	TGTGCCAGCAGCTTACAGGGGGGGAACACTGAAGCTTTCTTT
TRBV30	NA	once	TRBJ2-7	CAWSGGGSYEQYF	TGTGCCTGGAGTGGAGGGGGCTCCTACGAGCAGTACTTC
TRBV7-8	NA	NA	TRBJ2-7	CASSPGGFEQYF	TGTGCCAGCAGTCCCGGAGGGTTTGAGCAGTACTTC
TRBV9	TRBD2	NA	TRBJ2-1	CASSPVGTSGSVDEQFF	TGTGCCAGCAGCCCCGTCGGGACTAGCGGGAGTGTCGATGAGCAGTTCTTC
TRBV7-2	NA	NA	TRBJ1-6	CASSPRSYNSPLHF	TGTGCCAGCAGCCCCCGCTCCTATAATTCACCCCTCCACTTT
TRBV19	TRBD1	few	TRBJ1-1	CASSLGQANAEAFF	TGTGCCAGTAGTCTTGGACAGGCCAATGCTGAAGCTTTCTTT
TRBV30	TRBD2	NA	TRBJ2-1	CAWTSGRATNEQFF	TGTGCCTGGACGAGCGGGAGGGCAACTAATGAGCAGTTCTTC
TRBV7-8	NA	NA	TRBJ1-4	CASSLVGSFNEKLFF	TGTGCCAGCAGCTTAGTTGGGAGTTTTAATGAAAAACTGTTTTTT
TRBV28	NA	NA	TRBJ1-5	CAIGRDSNQPQHF	TGTGCCATCGGGCGGGATAGCAATCAGCCCCAGCATTTT
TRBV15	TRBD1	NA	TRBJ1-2	CATSAASRGQGYGYTF	TGTGCCACCAGCGCAGCTTCCAGGGGGCAGGGCTATGGCTACACCTTC
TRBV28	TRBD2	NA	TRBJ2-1	CASSLYDGRGWANEQFF	TGTGCCAGCAGTTTATATGACGGGAGGGGGTGGGCCAATGAGCAGTTCTTC
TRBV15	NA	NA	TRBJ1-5	CATSQNRRVRQPQHF	TGTGCCACCAGTCAAAATAGACGGGTCCGGCAGCCCCAGCATTTT
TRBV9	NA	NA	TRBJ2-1	CASSPRGGGGYNEQFF	TGTGCCAGCAGCCCCCGTGGGGGAGGGGGCTACAATGAGCAGTTCTTC